This entry describes one TCR beta chain. J lost 6 bases, V lost 4 bases, and 7 bases had no gene match. Germline CDR1 PRHDT, CDR2 FYEKMQ (reference sequence). There are 15 residues in the CDR3. These data originate in a study of cytomegalovirus exposure and HLA in healthy donors. Across the study: The roughly 700 first-cohort repertoires shared a platform with the 120 or so validation repertoires, as reported in a later analysis.

Profiled with immunoSEQ multiplex PCR; TCRdb holds only in-frame clones, not every one. The repertoire holds 200,000 to 250,000 clones, with around four fifths as singletons. Sample: PBMCs. This sequence was found in a woman aged 30 to 39 in good health and CMV-seropositive. J is TRBJ2-7 and V is TRBV13, with 12 bases matching TRBD2. Written as DNA, the CDR3 is TGTGCCAGCAGCTCCACTAGCGGGAGGTCGGGCGAGCAGTACTTC. The encoded protein is CASSSTSGRSGEQYF. Combining the CDR3 with reference TRBV13 and TRBJ2-7 gives the whole variable domain AAGVIQSPRHLIKEKRETATLKCYPIPRHDTVYWYQQGPGQDPQFLISFYEKMQSDKGSIPDRFSAQQFSDYHSELNMSSLELGDSALYFCASSSTSGRSGEQYFGPGTRLTVT.